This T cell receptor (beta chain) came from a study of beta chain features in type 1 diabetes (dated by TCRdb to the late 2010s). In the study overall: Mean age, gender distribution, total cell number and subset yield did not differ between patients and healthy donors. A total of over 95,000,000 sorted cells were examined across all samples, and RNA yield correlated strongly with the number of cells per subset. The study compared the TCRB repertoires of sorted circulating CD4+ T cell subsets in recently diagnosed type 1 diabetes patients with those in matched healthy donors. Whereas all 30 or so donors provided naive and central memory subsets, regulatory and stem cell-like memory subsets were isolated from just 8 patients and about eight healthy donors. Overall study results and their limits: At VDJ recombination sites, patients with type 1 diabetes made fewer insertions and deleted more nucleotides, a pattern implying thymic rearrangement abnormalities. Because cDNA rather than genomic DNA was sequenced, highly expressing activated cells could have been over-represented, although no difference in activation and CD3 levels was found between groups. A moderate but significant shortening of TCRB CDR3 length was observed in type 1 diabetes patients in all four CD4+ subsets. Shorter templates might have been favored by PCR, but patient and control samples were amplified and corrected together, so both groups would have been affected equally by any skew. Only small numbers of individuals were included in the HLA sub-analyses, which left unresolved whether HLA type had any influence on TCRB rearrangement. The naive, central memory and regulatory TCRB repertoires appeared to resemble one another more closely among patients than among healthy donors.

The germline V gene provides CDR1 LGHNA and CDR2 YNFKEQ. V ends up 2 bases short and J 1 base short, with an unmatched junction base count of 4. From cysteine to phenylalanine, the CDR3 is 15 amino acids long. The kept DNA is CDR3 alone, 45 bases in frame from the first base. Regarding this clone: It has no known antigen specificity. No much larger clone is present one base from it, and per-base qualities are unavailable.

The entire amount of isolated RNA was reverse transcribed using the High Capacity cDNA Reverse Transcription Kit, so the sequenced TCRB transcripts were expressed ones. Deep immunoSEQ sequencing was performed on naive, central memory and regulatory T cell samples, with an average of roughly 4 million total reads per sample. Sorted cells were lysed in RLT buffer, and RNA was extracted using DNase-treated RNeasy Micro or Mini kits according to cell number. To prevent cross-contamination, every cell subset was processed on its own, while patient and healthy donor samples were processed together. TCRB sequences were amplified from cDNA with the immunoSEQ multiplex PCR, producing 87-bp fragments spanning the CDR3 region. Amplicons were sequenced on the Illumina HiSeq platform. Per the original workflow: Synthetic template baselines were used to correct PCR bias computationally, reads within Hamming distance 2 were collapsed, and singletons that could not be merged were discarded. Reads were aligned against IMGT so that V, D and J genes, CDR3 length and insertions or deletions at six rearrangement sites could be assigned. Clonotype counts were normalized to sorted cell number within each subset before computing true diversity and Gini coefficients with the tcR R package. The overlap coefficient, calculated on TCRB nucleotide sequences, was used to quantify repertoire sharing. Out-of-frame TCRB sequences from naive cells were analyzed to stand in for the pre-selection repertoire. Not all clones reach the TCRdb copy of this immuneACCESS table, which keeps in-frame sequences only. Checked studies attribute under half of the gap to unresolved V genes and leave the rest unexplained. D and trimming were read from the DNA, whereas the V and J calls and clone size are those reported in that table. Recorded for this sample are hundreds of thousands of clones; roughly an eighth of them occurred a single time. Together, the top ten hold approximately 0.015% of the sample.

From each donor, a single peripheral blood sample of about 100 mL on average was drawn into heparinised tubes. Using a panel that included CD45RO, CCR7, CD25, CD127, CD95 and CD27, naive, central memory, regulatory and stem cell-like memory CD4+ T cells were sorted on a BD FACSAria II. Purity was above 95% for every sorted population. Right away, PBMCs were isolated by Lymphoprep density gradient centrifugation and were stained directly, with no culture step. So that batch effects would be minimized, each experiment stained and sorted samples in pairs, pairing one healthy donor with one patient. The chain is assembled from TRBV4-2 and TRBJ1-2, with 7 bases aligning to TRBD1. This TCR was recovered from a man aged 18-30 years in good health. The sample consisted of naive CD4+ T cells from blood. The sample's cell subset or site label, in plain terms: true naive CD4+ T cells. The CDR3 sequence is CASSQTDRSNYGYTF. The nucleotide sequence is TGTGCCAGCAGCCAAACGGACAGGAGTAACTATGGCTACACCTTC.